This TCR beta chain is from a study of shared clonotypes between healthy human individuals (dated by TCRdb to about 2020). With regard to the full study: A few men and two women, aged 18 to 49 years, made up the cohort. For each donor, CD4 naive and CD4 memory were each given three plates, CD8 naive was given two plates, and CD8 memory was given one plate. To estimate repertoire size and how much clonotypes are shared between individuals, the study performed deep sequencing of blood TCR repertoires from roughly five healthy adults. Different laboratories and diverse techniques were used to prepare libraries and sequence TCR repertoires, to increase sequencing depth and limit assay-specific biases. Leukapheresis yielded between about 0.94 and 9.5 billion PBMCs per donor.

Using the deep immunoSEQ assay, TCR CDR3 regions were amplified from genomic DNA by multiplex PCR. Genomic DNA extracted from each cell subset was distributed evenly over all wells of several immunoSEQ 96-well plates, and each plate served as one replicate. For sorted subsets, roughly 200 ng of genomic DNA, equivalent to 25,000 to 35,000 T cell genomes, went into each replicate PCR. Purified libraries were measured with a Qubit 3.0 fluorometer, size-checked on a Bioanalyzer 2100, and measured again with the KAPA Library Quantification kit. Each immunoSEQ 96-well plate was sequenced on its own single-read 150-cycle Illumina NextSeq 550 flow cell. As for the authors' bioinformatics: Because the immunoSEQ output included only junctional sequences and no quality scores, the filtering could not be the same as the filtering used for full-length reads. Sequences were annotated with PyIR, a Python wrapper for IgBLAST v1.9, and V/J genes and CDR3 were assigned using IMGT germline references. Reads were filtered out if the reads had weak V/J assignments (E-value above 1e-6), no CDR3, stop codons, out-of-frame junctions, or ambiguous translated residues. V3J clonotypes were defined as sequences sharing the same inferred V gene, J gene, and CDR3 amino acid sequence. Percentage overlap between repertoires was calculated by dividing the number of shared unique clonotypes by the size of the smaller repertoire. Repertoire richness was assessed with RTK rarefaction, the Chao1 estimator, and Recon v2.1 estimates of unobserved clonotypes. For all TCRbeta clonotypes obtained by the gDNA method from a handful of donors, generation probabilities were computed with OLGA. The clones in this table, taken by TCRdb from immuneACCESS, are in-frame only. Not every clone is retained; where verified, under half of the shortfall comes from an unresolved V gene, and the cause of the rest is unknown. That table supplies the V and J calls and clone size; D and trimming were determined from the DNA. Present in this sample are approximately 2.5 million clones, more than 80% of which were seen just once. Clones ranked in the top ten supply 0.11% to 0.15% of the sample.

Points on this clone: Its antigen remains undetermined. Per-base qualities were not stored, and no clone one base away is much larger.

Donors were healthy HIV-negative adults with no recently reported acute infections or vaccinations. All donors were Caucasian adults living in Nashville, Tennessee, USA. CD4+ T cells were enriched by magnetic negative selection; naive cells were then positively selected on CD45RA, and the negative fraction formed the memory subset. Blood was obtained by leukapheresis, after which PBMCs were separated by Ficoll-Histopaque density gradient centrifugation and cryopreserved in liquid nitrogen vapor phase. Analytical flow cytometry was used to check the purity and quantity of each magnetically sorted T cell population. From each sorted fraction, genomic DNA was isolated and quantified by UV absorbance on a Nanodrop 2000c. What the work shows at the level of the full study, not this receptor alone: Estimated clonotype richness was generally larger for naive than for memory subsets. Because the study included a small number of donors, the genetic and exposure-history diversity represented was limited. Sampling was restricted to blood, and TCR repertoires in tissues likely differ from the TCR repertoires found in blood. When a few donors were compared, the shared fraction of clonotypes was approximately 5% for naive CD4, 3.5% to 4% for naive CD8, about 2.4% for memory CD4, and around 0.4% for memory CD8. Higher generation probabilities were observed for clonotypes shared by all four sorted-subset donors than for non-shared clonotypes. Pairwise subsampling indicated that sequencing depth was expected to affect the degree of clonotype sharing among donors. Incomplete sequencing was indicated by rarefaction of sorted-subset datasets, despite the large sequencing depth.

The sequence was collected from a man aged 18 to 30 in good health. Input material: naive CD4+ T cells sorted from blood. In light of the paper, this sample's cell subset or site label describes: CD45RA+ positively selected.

The bases are TGTGCCAGCAGTGGGTCCGGGACTAACTATGGCTACACCTTC. The translation is CASSGSGTNYGYTF. Recombination connected TRBV7-9 to TRBJ1-2, with the D segment identity uncertain. Including cysteine and phenylalanine, the CDR3 has 14 amino acids. Kept here is only the CDR3 DNA, which spans 42 bases and is read in frame from base 1. The germline V gene (reference sequence) sets CDR1 to SEHNR and CDR2 to FQNEAQ. V is shortened by 6 bases, J by 0 bases, and the region joining them spans 11 bases.